Below are 21 T cell receptor beta chains sequenced from a single sample in a study of blood T cell repertoires in COVID-19. Measured with immunoSEQ multiplex PCR; TCRdb has only the in-frame clones, and not every one. The sample records more than 110,000 clones, 70% to 90% being singletons. Sequencing was done on a sample of PBMCs or T cells enriched from blood (not recorded which). Every receptor here comes from a man in his fifties or sixties who had recovered from COVID-19.

The gene calls are TRBV5-4 and TRBJ2-2; a possible D gene is TRBD1 (5 bases). V gave up 3 bases and J gave up 7 bases, with 19 bases separating them. The CDR3 extends over 16 amino acids. Germline V lookup: CDR1 SGHNT, CDR2 YYREEE (reference sequence). CDR3 in amino acids: CASSSIVQGPYGELFF. In DNA form, the CDR3 reads TGTGCCAGCAGCTCAATAGTCCAGGGTCCTTACGGGGAGCTGTTTTTT.

The chain links TRBV9 to TRBJ1-6, with a tentative D call TRBD1 (5 bases). Per germline, CDR1 SGDLS and CDR2 YYNGEE. The CDR3 length is 17 residues. V lost 4 bases to trimming and J lost 2 bases, with 16 bases between them. CDR3 DNA sequence: TGTGCCAGCAGCACGGGGGAGGGACGCCCCTATAATTCACCCCTCCACTTT. Translating gives CASSTGEGRPYNSPLHF.

The chain joins TRBV19 to TRBJ1-1, with D tentatively TRBD1 (6 bases). V gave up 7 bases and J gave up 4 bases, with 16 bases separating them. The CDR3 runs 14 residues. Germline lookup yields CDR1 LNHDA and CDR2 SQIVND (reference sequence). This CDR3 is CASTVQGWATEAFF. The DNA of the CDR3 is TGTGCCAGTACCGTACAGGGTTGGGCCACTGAAGCTTTCTTT.

The chain carries TRBV5-5 and TRBJ1-2, with 7 bases lining up with TRBD1. With V trimmed by 1 base and J by 8 bases, 14 bases remained unmatched. From germline, CDR1 is SGHKS and CDR2 YYEKEE (reference sequence). The CDR3 loop spans 16 amino acids. The CDR3 here is CASSLFGDSRRGGYTF. CDR3 nucleotides: TGTGCCAGCAGCTTGTTCGGGGACAGCCGTCGAGGAGGCTACACCTTC. Filled out from reference TRBV5-5 and TRBJ1-2, the complete variable domain reads DAGVTQSPTHLIKTRGQQVTLRCSPISGHKSVSWYQQVLGQGPQFIFQYYEKEERGRGNFPDRFSARQFPNYSSELNVNALLLGDSALYLCASSLFGDSRRGGYTFGSGTRLTVV.

The chain recombines TRBV24-1 with TRBJ2-3; the D gene is possibly TRBD2 (6 bases). The CDR3 totals 13 residues. V shed 8 bases and J shed 10 bases, with 18 bases lying between them. CDR1 and CDR2 (germline): KGHDR, SFDVKD. Here the CDR3 reads CATTHSGTGAQYF. The CDR3 region has the DNA TGTGCCACCACTCATTCCGGGACGGGGGCGCAGTATTTT.

The rearrangement links TRBV5-1 to TRBJ2-5, with D perhaps TRBD2 (6 bases). CDR3 length: 15 residues. The germline V gene encodes CDR1 SGHRS and CDR2 YFSETQ. V was trimmed by 2 bases and J by 5 bases, leaving 16 bases between them. The DNA of the CDR3 is TGCGCCAGCAGCTTAACCTTGACTAGAAGTGAGACCCAGTACTTC. This gives the protein CASSLTLTRSETQYF.

The V call is TRBV5-1, the J call TRBJ2-2, with 8 positions matching TRBD1. The CDR3 has 15 residues. The germline V gene has CDR1 SGHRS and CDR2 YFSETQ. Trimming at V came to 3 bases and at J to 7 bases, leaving 8 bases not matched to a gene. The DNA of the CDR3 is TGCGCCAGCAGCTCTCGGACAGGGTCTGGCGGGGAGCTGTTTTTT. The encoded protein is CASSSRTGSGGELFF.

J is TRBJ2-7 and V is TRBV5-4, with 8 bases fitting TRBD1. The CDR3 has 13 amino acids. V lost 4 bases and J lost 6; bases outside the gene matches: 6. Germline V gives CDR1 SGHNT, CDR2 YYREEE (reference sequence). The CDR3 nucleotides are TGTGCCAGCAGCGGACAGGGTAGGAGCGAGCAGTACGTC. It specifies CASSGQGRSEQYV.

This clone occurred once. The chain has TRBV11-2 and TRBJ1-1; D is unresolved. The CDR3 sequence is 14 residues long. Germline CDR1 and CDR2: SGHAT and FQNNGV. Trimming removed 0 bases from V and 3 bases from J, with 8 bases in between. In nucleotides, the CDR3 is TGTGCCAGCAGCTTAGAGGCACCTCACACTGAAGCTTTCTTT. Amino acid sequence: CASSLEAPHTEAFF.

The sample holds a few counts of this clone. V and J are TRBV27 and TRBJ2-5; 13 bases map to TRBD2. Germline CDR1 is MNHEY and CDR2 is SMNVEV (reference sequence). The CDR3 extends over 16 amino acids. After removal of 2 bases from V and 4 bases from J, the junction contained 4 bases not matched to a gene. The CDR3 coding sequence is TGTGCCAGCAGTTTAGGGACTAGCGGGGTTGGAGAGACCCAGTACTTC. It encodes CASSLGTSGVGETQYF.

The chain's CDR3 is CASSGTSGISYEQYF. DNA for the CDR3: TGCGCCAGCAGCGGGACTAGCGGGATCTCCTACGAGCAGTACTTC. The chain uses TRBV5-1 and TRBJ2-7, with 13 bases identical to TRBD2. V lost 4 bases and J lost 0; bases outside the gene matches: 1. This CDR3 is built from 15 residues. Germline lookup yields CDR1 SGHRS and CDR2 YFSETQ.

The V call is TRBV30, the J call TRBJ1-3; D is perhaps TRBD1 (5 bases). Trimming took off 0 bases at V and 2 bases at J, with 8 bases between the two ends. Per germline, CDR1 GTSNPN and CDR2 SVGIG (reference sequence). The CDR3 loop spans 14 amino acids. CDR3 in amino acids: CAWSVGGTGNTIYF. In DNA, the CDR3 is TGTGCCTGGAGTGTTGGGGGGACTGGAAACACCATATATTTT.

CDR3 DNA sequence: TGTGCCAGCAGCTGGGTTTCTCAGGGTACGGGAGCTTTCTTT. Residues: CASSWVSQGTGAFF. J is TRBJ1-1 and V is TRBV5-5; perhaps TRBD1 as D (5 bases). From germline, CDR1 is SGHKS and CDR2 YYEKEE (reference sequence). The V end was cut by 3 bases, the J end by 10 bases, with 19 bases between. The CDR3 sequence is 14 residues long.

This chain uses TRBV18 with TRBJ1-5; possible D gene TRBD1, 5 bases. V lost 3 bases and J lost 5, with 14 bases in between. Germline V lookup: CDR1 KGHSH, CDR2 LQKENI. This CDR3 is 15 amino acids long. The CDR3 protein is CASSPDTLGYQPQHF. The CDR3 DNA is TGTGCCAGCTCACCGGACACTTTAGGTTATCAGCCCCAGCATTTT.

The rearrangement links TRBV2 to TRBJ1-2; D call uncertain. CDR3 length equals 13 residues. The ends were cut back, 4 bases at V and 5 bases at J, with 11 bases in the middle. CDR1 and CDR2 from the germline V gene are SNHLY and FYNNEI. CDR3 sequence: CASSVGAAYGYTF. For the CDR3, the DNA is TGTGCCAGCAGTGTTGGCGCAGCGTATGGCTACACCTTC.

V gene TRBV7-9 combines with J gene TRBJ2-1; TRBD2 matches at 8 bases. V trimming: 3 bases; J trimming: 8 bases; junction bases outside the gene matches: 9. Germline V gene data show CDR1 as SEHNR and CDR2 as FQNEAQ (reference sequence). CDR3 length equals 15 residues. CDR3 amino acids: CASSFASGSIYEQFF. The CDR3 DNA is TGTGCCAGCAGCTTCGCCAGCGGGAGTATTTATGAGCAGTTCTTC.

The V call is TRBV7-2, the J call TRBJ2-5; TRBD1 matches at 8 bases. The CDR3 runs to 16 residues. V dropped 1 base and J dropped 5; count of bases not matched to a gene: 9. Germline V CDR1 and CDR2: SGHTA, FQGNSA. The DNA of the CDR3 is TGTGCCAGCAGCTTAGTACTTAGGACAGGGCAGGAGACCCAGTACTTC. Translation: CASSLVLRTGQETQYF.

The V and J genes are TRBV7-2 and TRBJ1-1, with D tentatively TRBD1 (6 bases). Trimming removed 0 bases from V and 3 bases from J, with 20 bases in between. CDR1 SGHTA and CDR2 FQGNSA come from the germline V gene. This CDR3 has 18 residues. Written as DNA, the CDR3 is TGTGCCAGCAGCTTAGCCAGTAGCGGGGGGCGCAGGGACACTGAAGCTTTCTTT. Residues: CASSLASSGGRRDTEAFF.

The V call is TRBV19, the J call TRBJ2-1; TRBD2 aligns across 13 bases. Germline CDR1 reads LNHDA; CDR2 reads SQIVND (reference sequence). This CDR3 comprises 15 residues. V was clipped by 6 bases and J by 4 bases; unmatched bases: 3. The CDR3 region is CASRGLAGVYNEQFF. As DNA, the CDR3 is TGTGCCAGTAGAGGACTAGCGGGGGTTTACAATGAGCAGTTCTTC.

The V call is TRBV19, the J call TRBJ1-1, with 10 bases matching TRBD1. Germline lookup yields CDR1 LNHDA and CDR2 SQIVND (reference sequence). J was trimmed by 1 base and V by 6 bases; bases with no gene match: 14. This CDR3 has 18 residues. The chain's CDR3 is CASRTGQGFIPSNTEAFF. The CDR3 DNA reads TGTGCCAGTAGAACGGGACAGGGGTTTATCCCGTCGAACACTGAAGCTTTCTTT. Full variable domain (missing parts from reference TRBV19 and TRBJ1-1): DGGITQSPKYLFRKEGQNVTLSCEQNLNHDAMYWYRQDPGQGLRLIYYSQIVNDFQKGDIAEGYSVSREKKESFPLTVTSAQKNPTAFYLCASRTGQGFIPSNTEAFFGQGTRLTVV.

The chain combines TRBV4-1 with TRBJ1-3; D not resolved. Looked up from germline, CDR1 is MGHRA and CDR2 is YSYEKL. The CDR3 contains 16 residues. V was shortened by 0 bases and J by 3 bases, with 12 bases between the two germline ends. The CDR3 protein is CASSQDSAGIGNTIYF. The CDR3 bases are TGCGCCAGCAGCCAAGATTCGGCGGGTATTGGAAACACCATATATTTT.